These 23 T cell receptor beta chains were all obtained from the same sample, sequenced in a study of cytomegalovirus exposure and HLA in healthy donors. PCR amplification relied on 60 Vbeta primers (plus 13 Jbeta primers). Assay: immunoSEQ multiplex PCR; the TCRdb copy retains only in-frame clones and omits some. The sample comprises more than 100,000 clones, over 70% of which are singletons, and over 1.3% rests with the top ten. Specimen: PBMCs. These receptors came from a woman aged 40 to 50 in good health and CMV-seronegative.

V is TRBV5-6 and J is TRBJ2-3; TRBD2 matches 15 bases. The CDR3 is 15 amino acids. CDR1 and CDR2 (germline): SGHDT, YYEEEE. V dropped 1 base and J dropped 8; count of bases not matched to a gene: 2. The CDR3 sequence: CASSLWTSGGGTQYF. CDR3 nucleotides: TGTGCCAGCAGCTTGTGGACTAGCGGGGGGGGTACGCAGTATTTT.

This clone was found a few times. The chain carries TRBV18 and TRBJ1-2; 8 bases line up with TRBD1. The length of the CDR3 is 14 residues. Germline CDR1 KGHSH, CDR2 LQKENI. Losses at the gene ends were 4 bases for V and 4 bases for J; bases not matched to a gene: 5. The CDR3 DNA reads TGTGCCAGCTCACGGGACAGGCTGGGCTATGGCTACACCTTC. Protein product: CASSRDRLGYGYTF.

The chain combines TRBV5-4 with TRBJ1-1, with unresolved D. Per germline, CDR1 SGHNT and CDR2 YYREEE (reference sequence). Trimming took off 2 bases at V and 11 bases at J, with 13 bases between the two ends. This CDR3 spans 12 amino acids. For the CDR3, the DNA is TGTGCCAGCAGCTTCGCTTCGCTCGGGGCTTTCTTT. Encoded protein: CASSFASLGAFF.

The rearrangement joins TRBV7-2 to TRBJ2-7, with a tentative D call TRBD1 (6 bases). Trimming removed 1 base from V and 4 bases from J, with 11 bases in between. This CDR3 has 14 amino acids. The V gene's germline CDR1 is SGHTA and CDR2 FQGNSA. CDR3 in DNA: TGTGCCAGCAGCTTAGTTTGGACAGAGTACGAGCAGTACTTC. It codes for CASSLVWTEYEQYF.

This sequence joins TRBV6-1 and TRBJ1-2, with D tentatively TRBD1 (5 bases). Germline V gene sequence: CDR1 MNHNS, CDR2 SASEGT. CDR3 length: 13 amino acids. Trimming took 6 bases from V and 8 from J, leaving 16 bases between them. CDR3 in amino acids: CASRNQGSWGYTF. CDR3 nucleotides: TGTGCCAGCAGAAATCAGGGATCGTGGGGCTACACCTTC.

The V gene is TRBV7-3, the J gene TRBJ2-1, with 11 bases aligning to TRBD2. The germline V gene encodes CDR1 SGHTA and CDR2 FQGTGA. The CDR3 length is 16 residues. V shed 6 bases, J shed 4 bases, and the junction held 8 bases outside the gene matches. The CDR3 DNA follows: TGTGCCAGCAGTACTAGCGGGGGAACCCTTTACAATGAGCAGTTCTTC. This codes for CASSTSGGTLYNEQFF.

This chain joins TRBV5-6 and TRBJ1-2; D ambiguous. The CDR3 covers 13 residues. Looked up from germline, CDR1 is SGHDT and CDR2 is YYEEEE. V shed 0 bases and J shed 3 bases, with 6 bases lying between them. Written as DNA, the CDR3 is TGTGCCAGCAGCTTGGGGCAGTACTATGGCTACACCTTC. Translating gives CASSLGQYYGYTF.

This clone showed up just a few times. DNA of the CDR3: TGTGCCAGCAGTGATGGGGCGAAATTAGCTTTCTTT. Translation gives CASSDGAKLAFF. The V and J genes are TRBV27 and TRBJ1-1; weak D call: TRBD1 (5 bases). CDR3 length equals 12 residues. Looked up from germline, CDR1 is MNHEY and CDR2 is SMNVEV (reference sequence). V was clipped by 5 bases and J by 10 bases, with 14 bases between them.

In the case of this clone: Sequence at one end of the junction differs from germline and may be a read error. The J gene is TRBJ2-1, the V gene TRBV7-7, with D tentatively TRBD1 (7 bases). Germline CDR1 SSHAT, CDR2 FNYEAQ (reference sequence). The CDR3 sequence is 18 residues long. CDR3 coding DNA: TGTGCTAGCAGCTTAGCGGTATACAGGGGACGGGGGTACAATGAGCAGTTCTTC. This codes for CASSLAVYRGRGYNEQFF. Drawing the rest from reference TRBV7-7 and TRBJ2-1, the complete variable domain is GAGVSQSPRYKVTKRGQDVTLRCDPISSHATLYWYQQALGQGPEFLTYFNYEAQPDKSGLPSDRFSAERPEGSISTLTIQRTEQRDSAMYRCASSLAVYRGRGYNEQFFGPGTRLTVL.

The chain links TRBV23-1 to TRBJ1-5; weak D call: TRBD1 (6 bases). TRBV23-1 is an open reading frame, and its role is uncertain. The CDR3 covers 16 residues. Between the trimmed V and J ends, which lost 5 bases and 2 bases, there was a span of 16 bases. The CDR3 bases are TGCGCCAGCAGTGCTACAGGGCCAGAGGGCAATCAGCCCCAGCATTTT. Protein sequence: CASSATGPEGNQPQHF.

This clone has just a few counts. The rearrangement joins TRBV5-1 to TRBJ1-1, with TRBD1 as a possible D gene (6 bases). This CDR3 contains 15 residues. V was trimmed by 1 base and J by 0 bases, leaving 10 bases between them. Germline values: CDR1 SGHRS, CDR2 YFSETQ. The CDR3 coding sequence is TGCGCCAGCAGCTTGCAAGGACAGATGAACACTGAAGCTTTCTTT. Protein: CASSLQGQMNTEAFF.

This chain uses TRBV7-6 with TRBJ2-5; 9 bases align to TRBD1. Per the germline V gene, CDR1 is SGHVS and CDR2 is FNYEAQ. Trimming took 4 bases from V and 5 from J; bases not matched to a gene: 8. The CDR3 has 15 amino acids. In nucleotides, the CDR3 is TGTGCCAGCAGCTCCGGACAGGGGTCCTGGGAGACCCAGTACTTC. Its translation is CASSSGQGSWETQYF.

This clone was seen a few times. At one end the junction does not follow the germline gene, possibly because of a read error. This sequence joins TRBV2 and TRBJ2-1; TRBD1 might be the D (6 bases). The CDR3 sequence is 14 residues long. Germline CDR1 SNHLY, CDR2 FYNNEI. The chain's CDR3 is CASNELKGVNEQFF. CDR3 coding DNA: TGTGCCAGCAATGAACTAAAGGGGGTGAATGAGCAGTTCTTC.

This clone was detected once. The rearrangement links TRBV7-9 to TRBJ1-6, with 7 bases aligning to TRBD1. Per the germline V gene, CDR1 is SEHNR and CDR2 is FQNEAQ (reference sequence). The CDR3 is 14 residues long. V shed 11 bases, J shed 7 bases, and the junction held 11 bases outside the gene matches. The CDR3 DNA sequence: TGTGCCGGCTCGTCCGGGACAGCAAATTCACCCCTCCACTTT. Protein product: CAGSSGTANSPLHF.

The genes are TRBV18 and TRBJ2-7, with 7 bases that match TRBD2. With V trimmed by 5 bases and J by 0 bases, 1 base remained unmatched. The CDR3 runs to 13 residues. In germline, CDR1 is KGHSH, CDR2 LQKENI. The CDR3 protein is CASSSGGSYEQYF. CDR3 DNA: TGTGCCAGCTCATCGGGGGGCTCCTACGAGCAGTACTTC.

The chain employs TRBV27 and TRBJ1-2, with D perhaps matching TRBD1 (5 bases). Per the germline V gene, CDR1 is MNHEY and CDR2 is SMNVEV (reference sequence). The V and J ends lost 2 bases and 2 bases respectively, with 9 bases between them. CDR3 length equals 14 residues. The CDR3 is CASSLAPGNYGYTF. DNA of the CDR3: TGTGCCAGCAGTTTAGCCCCAGGGAACTATGGCTACACCTTC.

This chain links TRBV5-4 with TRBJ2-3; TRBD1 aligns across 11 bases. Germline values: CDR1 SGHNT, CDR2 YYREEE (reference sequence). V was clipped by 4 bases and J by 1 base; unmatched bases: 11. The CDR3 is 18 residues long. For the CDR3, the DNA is TGTGCCAGCAGCCCCGGGACAGGGGGGGTCCTGGGCACAGATACGCAGTATTTT. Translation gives CASSPGTGGVLGTDTQYF.

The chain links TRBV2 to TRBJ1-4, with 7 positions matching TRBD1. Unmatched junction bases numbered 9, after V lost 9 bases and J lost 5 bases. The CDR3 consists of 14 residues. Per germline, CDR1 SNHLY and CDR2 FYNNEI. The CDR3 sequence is CASGLGQLNEKLFF. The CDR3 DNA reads TGTGCCAGTGGGCTGGGACAGTTAAATGAAAAACTGTTTTTT.

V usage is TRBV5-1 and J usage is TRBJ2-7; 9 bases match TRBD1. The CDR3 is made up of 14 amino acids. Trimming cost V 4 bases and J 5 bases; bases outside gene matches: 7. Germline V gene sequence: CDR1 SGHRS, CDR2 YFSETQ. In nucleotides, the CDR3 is TGCGCCAGCAGCACGGGACAGGGTAGCGACGAGCAGTACTTC. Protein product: CASSTGQGSDEQYF.

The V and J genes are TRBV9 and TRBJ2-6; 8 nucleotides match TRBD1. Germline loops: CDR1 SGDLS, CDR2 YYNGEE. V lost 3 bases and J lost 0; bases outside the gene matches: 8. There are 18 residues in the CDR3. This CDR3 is CASSAPGTGISGANVLTF. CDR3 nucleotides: TGTGCCAGCAGCGCCCCCGGGACAGGTATCTCTGGGGCCAACGTCCTGACTTTC. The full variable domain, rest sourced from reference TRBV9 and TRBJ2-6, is DSGVTQTPKHLITATGQRVTLRCSPRSGDLSVYWYQQSLDQGLQFLIQYYNGEERAKGNILERFSAQQFPDLHSELNLSSLELGDSALYFCASSAPGTGISGANVLTFGAGSRLTVL.

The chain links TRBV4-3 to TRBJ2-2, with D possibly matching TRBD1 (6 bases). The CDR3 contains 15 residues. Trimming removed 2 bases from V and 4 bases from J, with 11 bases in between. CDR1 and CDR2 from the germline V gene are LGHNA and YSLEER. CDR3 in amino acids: CASSQRTVGTGELFF. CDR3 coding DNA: TGCGCCAGCAGCCAAAGGACAGTAGGCACCGGGGAGCTGTTTTTT.

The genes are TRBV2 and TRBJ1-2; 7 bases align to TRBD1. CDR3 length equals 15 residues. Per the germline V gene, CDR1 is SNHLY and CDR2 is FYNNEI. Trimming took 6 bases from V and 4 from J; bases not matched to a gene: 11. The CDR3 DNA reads TGTGCCAGCAGCCTTAATCCGGGACAGTCCTATGGCTACACCTTC. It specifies CASSLNPGQSYGYTF.

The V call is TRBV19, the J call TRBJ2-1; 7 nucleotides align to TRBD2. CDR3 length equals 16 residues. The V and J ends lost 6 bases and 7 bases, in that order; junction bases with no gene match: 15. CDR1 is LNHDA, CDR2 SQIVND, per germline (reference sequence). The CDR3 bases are TGTGCCAGTAGCCAGAAGGCGGGGGTCTTTATAAATGAGCAGTTCTTC. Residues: CASSQKAGVFINEQFF.